The TCR beta chain under discussion was sequenced for a study of blood T cell repertoires in COVID-19. As for the study in general: Samples of COVID-19 (acute and convalescent) were obtained from the United States, Italy and Spain. PBMCs, B-cell-depleted T cells, or T cells were the source of the cDNA or gDNA that made up the material.

In the authors' methods: The authors estimated nucleated cell counts from reference gene primer amplification. The assay was immunoSEQ multiplex PCR, and TCRdb's table has in-frame clones only and misses some. V and J calls and clone size are those listed in that table; D and trimming were worked out from the DNA. The sample records about 180,000 clones, around 88% being singletons. Material for sequencing was peripheral blood. This TCR was recovered from a woman in her 30s with acute or convalescent COVID-19.

This CDR3 is CASSLKGVNEAFF. The CDR3 nucleotides are TGTGCCAGCAGTTTAAAGGGGGTTAATGAAGCTTTCTTT. V usage is TRBV27 and J usage is TRBJ1-1; D is perhaps TRBD1 (6 bases). V lost 2 bases and J 7 bases, leaving 11 bases between the germline ends. The CDR3 contains 13 residues. CDR1 MNHEY and CDR2 SMNVEV come from the germline V gene (reference sequence).